One T cell receptor beta chain is described in this entry. The CDR3 covers 15 residues. CDR1 is LNHDA and CDR2 is SQIVND in the germline V gene (reference sequence). With 5 bases clipped from V and 2 bases from J, the junction kept 8 bases outside the gene matches. Original processing notes: Reference gene primer amplification gave estimated nucleated cell counts. This table comes from immunoSEQ multiplex PCR, and its TCRdb copy is limited to in-frame clones, with some not included. V and J calls and clone size are those listed in that table; D and trimming were worked out from the DNA. In the table there are roughly 190,000 clones, roughly nine tenths of which are singletons. The data stem from a study of blood T cell repertoires in COVID-19. In the study overall: The cDNA or gDNA used as material had been derived from T cells, B-cell-depleted T cells, or PBMCs.

Sample: peripheral blood. The V gene is TRBV19, the J gene TRBJ2-7; 8 bases line up with TRBD1. The sequence came from a man aged 25-45 years with acute or convalescent COVID-19. CDR3 coding DNA: TGTGCCAGTAGTCCTGGGACAGGCTCTACCTACGAGCAGTACTTC. This translates into CASSPGTGSTYEQYF.